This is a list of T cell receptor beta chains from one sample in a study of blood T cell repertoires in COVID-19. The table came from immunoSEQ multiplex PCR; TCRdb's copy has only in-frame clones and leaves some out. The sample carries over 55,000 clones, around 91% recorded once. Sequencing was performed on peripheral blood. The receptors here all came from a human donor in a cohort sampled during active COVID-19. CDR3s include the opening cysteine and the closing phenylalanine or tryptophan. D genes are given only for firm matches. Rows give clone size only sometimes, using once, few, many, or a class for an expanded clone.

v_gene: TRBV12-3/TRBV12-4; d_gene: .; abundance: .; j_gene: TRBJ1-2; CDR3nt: TGTGCCAGCACCCTCGGAGGGGCCGGCTACACCTTC; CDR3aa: CASTLGGAGYTF
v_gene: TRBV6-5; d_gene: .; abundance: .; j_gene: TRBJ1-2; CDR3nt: TGTGCCAGCAGTCAGGGACTTCCCCATGGCTACACCTTC; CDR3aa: CASSQGLPHGYTF
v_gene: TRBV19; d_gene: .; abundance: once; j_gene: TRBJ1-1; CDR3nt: TGTGCCAGTAGGATAGGAGAGATGAACACTGAAGCTTTCTTT; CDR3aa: CASRIGEMNTEAFF
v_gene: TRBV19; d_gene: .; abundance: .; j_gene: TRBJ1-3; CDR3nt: TGTGCCATTAAAATGGGGCAACACTCTGGAAACACCATATATTTT; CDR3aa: CAIKMGQHSGNTIYF
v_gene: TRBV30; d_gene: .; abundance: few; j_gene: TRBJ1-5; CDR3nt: TGTGCCTGGAGGGCACAGCCCCAGCATTTT; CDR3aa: CAWRAQPQHF
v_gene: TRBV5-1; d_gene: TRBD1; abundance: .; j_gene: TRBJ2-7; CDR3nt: TGCGCCAGCAGCTTGTGGGGGACAGGGAAAGGATACGAGCAGTACTTC; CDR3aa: CASSLWGTGKGYEQYF
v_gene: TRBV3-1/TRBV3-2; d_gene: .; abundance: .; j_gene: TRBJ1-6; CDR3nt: TGTGCCAGCAGCCAAGTGCCCGGGACACTCTTAAATTCACCCCTCCACTTT; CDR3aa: CASSQVPGTLLNSPLHF
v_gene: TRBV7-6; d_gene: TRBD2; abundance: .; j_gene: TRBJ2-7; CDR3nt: TGTGCCAGCAGCTTAGGTTCAGCGGGGGGGCCTAGGTCCTACGAGCAGTACTTC; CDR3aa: CASSLGSAGGPRSYEQYF
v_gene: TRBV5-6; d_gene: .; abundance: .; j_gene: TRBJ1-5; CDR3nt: TGTGCCAGCAGCATCGGGGATCAGCCCCAGCATTTT; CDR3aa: CASSIGDQPQHF
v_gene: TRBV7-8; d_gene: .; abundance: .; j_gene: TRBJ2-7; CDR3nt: TGTGCCAGCAGCTTAAAGAGCAGCGGCGAGCAGTACTTC; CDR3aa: CASSLKSSGEQYF
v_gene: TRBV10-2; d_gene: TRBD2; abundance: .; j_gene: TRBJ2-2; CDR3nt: TGCGCCAGCAGGGGACTAGCGGGGGTCAACACCGGGGAGCTGTTTTTT; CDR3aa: CASRGLAGVNTGELFF
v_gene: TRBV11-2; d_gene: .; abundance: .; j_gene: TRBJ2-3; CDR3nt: TGTGCCAGCAGCCCCGGTCGGGGGGCCGTGGGGCGCACAGATACGCAGTATTTT; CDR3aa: CASSPGRGAVGRTDTQYF
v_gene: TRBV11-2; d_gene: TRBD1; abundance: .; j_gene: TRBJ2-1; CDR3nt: TGTGCCAGCAGCTACAGGGGAAACAATGAGCAGTTCTTC; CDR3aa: CASSYRGNNEQFF
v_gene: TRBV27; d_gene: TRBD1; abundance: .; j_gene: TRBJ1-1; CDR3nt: TGTGCCAGCAGTTTTCGTCCAGGGGGCTTCACTGAAGCTTTCTTT; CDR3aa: CASSFRPGGFTEAFF
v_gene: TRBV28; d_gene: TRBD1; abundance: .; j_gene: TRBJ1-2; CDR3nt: TGTGCCAGCAGTGACCCCGGACAGGACCCCTATGGCTACACCTTC; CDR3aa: CASSDPGQDPYGYTF
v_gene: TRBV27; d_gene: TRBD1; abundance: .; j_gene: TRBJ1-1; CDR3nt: TGTGCCAGCAGCGACTCGAAAGGGGGCAGGACTGAAGCTTTCTTT; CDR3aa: CASSDSKGGRTEAFF
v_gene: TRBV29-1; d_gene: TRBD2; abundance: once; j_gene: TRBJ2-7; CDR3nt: TGCAGCGTTGTCGATTGGGGGGGATCGTCCTACGAGCAGTACTTC; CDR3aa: CSVVDWGGSSYEQYF
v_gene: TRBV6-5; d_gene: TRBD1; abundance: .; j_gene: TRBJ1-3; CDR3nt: TGTGCCAGCGCCACAGGGGGCCGGAACACCATATATTTT; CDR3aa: CASATGGRNTIYF
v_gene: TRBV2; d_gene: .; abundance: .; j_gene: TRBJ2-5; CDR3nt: TGTGCCAGCAGAGTACGGCAGGCCCAAGAGACCCAGTACTTC; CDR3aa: CASRVRQAQETQYF
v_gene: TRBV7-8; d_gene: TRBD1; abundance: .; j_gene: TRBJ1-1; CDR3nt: TGTGCCAGCAGCCCCCGACAGGGGAACACTGAAGCTTTCTTT; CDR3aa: CASSPRQGNTEAFF
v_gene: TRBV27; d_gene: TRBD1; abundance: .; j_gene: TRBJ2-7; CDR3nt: TGTGCCAGCAGTTTATCGGGACAGGGAGCCTTCTACGAGCAGTACTTC; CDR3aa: CASSLSGQGAFYEQYF
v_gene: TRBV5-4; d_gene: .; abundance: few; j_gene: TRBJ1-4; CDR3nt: TGTGCCAGCAGCTTGTTAGGGGATAGCGGTGAAAAACTGTTTTTT; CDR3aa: CASSLLGDSGEKLFF
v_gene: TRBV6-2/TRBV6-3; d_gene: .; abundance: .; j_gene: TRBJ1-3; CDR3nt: TGTGCCAGCAGTTTTACAGGGAGTTCTGGAAACACCATATATTTT; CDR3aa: CASSFTGSSGNTIYF
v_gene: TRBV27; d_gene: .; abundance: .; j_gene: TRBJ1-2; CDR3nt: TGTGCCAGCAGACCTCTCGACGGGGATGGCTACACCTTC; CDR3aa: CASRPLDGDGYTF
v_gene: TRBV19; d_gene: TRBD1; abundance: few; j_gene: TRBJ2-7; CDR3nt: TGTGCCAGTACAGCGTCTACAGGGGCCTACGAGCAGTACTTC; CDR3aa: CASTASTGAYEQYF
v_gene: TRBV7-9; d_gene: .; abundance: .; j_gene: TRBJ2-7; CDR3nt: TGTGCCAGCAGCGCAACGGACAGTACCTACGAGCAGTACTTC; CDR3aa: CASSATDSTYEQYF
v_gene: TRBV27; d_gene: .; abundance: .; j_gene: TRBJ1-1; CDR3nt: TGTGCCAGCCAGGTGGGGGTAGGGGGCACTGAAGCTTTCTTT; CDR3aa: CASQVGVGGTEAFF
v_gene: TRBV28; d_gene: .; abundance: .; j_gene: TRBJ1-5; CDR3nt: TGTGCCAGCAGTTGGGGCACCATTGGCAATCAGCCCCAGCATTTT; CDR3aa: CASSWGTIGNQPQHF
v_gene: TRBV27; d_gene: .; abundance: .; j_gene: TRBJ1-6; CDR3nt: TGTGCCAGTGTGGGGGGGTCGGTAGGTTCACCCCTCCACTTT; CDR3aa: CASVGGSVGSPLHF
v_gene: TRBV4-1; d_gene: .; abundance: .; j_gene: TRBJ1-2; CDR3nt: TGCGCCAGCAGCCAAGGGCAGGAAGGCAATTTCTATGGCTACACCTTC; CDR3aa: CASSQGQEGNFYGYTF
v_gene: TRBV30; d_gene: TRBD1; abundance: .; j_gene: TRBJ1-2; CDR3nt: TGTGCCTGGAGGGGGGACAGGAACTATGGCTACACCTTC; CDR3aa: CAWRGDRNYGYTF
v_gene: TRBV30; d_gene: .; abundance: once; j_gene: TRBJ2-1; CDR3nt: TGTGCCTTCTCATCCGGGACATCCTCCTACAATGAGCAGTTCTTC; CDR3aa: CAFSSGTSSYNEQFF
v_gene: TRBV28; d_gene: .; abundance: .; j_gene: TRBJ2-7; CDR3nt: TGTGCCAGCAGTTTACGACAGGTTAGAGCCTACGAGCAGTACTTC; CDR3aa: CASSLRQVRAYEQYF
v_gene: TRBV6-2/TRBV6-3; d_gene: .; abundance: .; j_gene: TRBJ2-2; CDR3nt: TGTGCCAGCAGTTACATCCAGGGTTGGACCGGGGAGCTGTTTTTT; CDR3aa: CASSYIQGWTGELFF
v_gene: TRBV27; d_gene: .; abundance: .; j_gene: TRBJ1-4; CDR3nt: TGTGCCAGCAGTTTGTCACCTTATGCCCCTACAGGGCTACCAAGTGAAAAACTGTTTTTT; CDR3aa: CASSLSPYAPTGLPSEKLFF
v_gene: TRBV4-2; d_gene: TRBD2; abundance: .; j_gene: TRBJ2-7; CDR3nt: TGTGCCAGCAGCCAAGCTAGCGGGGTCGAGCAGTACTTC; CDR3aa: CASSQASGVEQYF
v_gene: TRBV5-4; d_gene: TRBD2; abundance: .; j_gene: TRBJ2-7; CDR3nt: TGTGCCAGCAGCATAGATAGCCGGGGGGGCTACGAGCAGTACTTC; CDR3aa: CASSIDSRGGYEQYF
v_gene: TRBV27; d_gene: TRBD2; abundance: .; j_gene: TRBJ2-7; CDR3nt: TGTGCCAGCAGTTTCAAAGCGGGGGGGCCACTGTCCTACGAGCAGTACTTC; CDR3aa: CASSFKAGGPLSYEQYF
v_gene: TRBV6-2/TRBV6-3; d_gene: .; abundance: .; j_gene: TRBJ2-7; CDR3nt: TGTGCCAGCAGTTACTCGAAGATGCCACAGGGTAATAGATACGAGCAGTACTTC; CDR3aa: CASSYSKMPQGNRYEQYF
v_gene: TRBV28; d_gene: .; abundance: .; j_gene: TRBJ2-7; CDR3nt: TGTGCCAGCAGGCCCGGGGGACCTCTTGACGGTCCTACGGGGCAGTACTTC; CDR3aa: CASRPGGPLDGPTGQYF
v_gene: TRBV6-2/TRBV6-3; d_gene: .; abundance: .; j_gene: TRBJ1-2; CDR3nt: TGTGCCAGCAGTTACGGCGGGTCTAACTATGGCTACACCTTC; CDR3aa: CASSYGGSNYGYTF
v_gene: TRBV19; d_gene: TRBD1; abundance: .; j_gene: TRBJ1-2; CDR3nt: TGTGCCAGTACCCGGACAGGTTATCATGGCTACACCTTC; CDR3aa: CASTRTGYHGYTF
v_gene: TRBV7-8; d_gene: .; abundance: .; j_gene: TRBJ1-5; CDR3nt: TGTGCCAGCGCGGGGGAGTCCAATCAGCCCCAGCATTTT; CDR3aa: CASAGESNQPQHF
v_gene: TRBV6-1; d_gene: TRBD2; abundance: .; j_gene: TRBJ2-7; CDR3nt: TGTGCCAGCAGTGACGGACTAGCGGGGGTTTACGAGCAGTACTTC; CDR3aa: CASSDGLAGVYEQYF
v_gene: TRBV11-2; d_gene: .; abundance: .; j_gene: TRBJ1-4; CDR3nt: TGTGCCAGCAGCTCCTCCTATGAAAAACTGTTTTTT; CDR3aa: CASSSSYEKLFF
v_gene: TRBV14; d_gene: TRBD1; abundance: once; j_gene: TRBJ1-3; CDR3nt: TGTGCCAGCAGTCTGTTCGGGACAGTAGGAAACACCATATATTTT; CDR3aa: CASSLFGTVGNTIYF
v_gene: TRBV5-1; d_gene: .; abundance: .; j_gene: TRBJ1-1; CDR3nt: TGCGCCAGCAGCGTGTCAGGGGTGGGCACTGAAGCTTTCTTT; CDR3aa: CASSVSGVGTEAFF
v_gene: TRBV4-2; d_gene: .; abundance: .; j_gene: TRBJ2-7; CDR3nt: TGTGCCAGCAGCCAAGACCTAGGGGGCGGGGACGAGCAGTACTTC; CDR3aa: CASSQDLGGGDEQYF
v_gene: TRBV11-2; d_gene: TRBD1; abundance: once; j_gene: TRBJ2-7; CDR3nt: TGTGCCAGCAGCTTAGAATACGGGGACAGTTCCGAGCAGTACTTC; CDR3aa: CASSLEYGDSSEQYF